This T cell receptor (beta chain) was observed in a study of graft-versus-host responses after intestinal transplantation. Study overall: For two to four years after anti-thymocyte globulin induction, all recipients took tacrolimus and steroids.

Profiled with immunoSEQ multiplex PCR; TCRdb holds only in-frame clones, not every one. The data hold tens of thousands of clones, with about 95% observed a single time. Study results and caveats: Detection of GvH clones occurred in recipient marrow, and some had their first appearance in ileum or blood.

Trimming took 8 bases from V and 4 from J, leaving 9 bases between them. There are 11 residues in the CDR3. Germline V gives CDR1 SQVTM, CDR2 ANQGSEA. Concerning this clone: Its matching antigen is unknown.

This TCR derives from a human patient who received an intestinal transplant, so some T cells may come from the graft donor. The chain has TRBV29-1 and TRBJ2-1; unclear D gene. The sequences come from PBMCs, collected around 350 days after intestinal transplant. The DNA of the CDR3 is TGCAGCTTCGGAAGGTACAATGAGCAGTTCTTC. This codes for CSFGRYNEQFF.